The source of this T cell receptor (beta chain) is a study of CD8 T cells in ankylosing spondylitis. Regarding the study as a whole: Disease-associated clones were reportedly significantly overrepresented in matched ankylosing spondylitis synovial fluid. Previously reported in reactive arthritis synovial fluid and blood were some of the motif variants. Fewer than ten highly homologous variants made up a TCR beta motif that seemed to typify ankylosing spondylitis blood.

For this clonotype: Its antigen is not known.

Germline CDR1 and CDR2: SQVTM and ANQGSEA. There are 15 residues in the CDR3. J lost 0 bases, V lost 7 bases, and 3 bases had no gene match. In TCRdb, the 5' RACE reads were re-called with MiXCR into one record per CDR3 protein. The repertoire holds roughly 400,000 distinct CDR3 sequences, with around 22% as singletons. The chain has TRBV29-1 and TRBJ2-1; TRBD2 matches at 13 bases. The specimen was blood, either unsorted or a sorted T cell fraction (not recorded which). This TCR derives from a male donor with ankylosing spondylitis. The CDR3 DNA is TGCAGCGGCCGGACTAGCGGGAGCTCCTACAATGAGCAGTTCTTC. This codes for CSGRTSGSSYNEQFF.